The T cell receptor (beta chain) under discussion was sequenced for a study of quantifying T cell responses using KT2 cells. Study details: cDNA was made from DNase-treated RNA using alpha and beta constant primers. Estimated efficiency of the T4 ligation step was above 8.5% under optimum conditions.

The CDR3 spans 14 residues. V was pared by 3 bases and J by 4 bases, with 10 bases between. Germline V CDR1 and CDR2: KGHSH, LQKENI. Each cDNA got a UMI-containing oligo ligated at its 3' end. The first PCR ran roughly 4 cycles with an equimolar RC1.1 and RC1.2 beta primer mix. Each CDR3 protein is one row after TCRdb ran MiXCR on the UMI-ligation and nested PCR reads. Of about 33,000 distinct CDR3 sequences listed, approximately 10% were seen once; the top ten hold roughly 10%. Findings and caveats of the study: Even the lowest spike-in, about one KT2 cell per 100,000 PBMC, yielded detectable KT2 sequences.

Unfractionated PBMC were spiked with known numbers of KT2 clone cells. A range of KT2-to-PBMC ratios was made using fixed PBMC numbers. This clonotype has at least ten counts. Its antigen is as yet unknown. Sequenced input: PBMCs spiked with cells of the T cell clone KT2. The sequence was obtained from a human donor. The chain links TRBV18 to TRBJ1-5; D not certain. The CDR3 bases are TGTGCCAGCTCACCCGACACGTTAAATCAGCCCCAGCATTTT. It yields the protein CASSPDTLNQPQHF.